A single sample is the source of the 9 T cell receptor beta chains below, sequenced in a study of early T cells in non-severe SARS-CoV-2 infection (dated by TCRdb to 2020 to 2022). Preparation of the library involved 5' RACE. For sequencing, a NextSeq 500 was employed. TCRdb reprocessed the public reads (quality trimming at Q25 with fastp, clone calling with MiXCR) and kept in-frame beta chains. Every entry covers one CDR3 protein and lists the most common genes and DNA from its rows. This sample holds tens of thousands of distinct CDR3 sequences; 4.5% to 7% were observed only once. Under 4.5% of the sample lies in the top ten. The source was whole blood, collected at baseline. These receptors came from an adult who was a healthcare worker with PCR-confirmed SARS-CoV-2 infection or an uninfected control (not recorded which).

This clonotype was observed a handful of times. This sequence joins TRBV7-9 and TRBJ1-4; TRBD1 agrees at 9 bases. This CDR3 has 15 residues. The germline V gene encodes CDR1 SEHNR and CDR2 FQNEAQ (reference sequence). V was pared by 3 bases and J by 8 bases, with 7 bases of the junction left unmatched. The CDR3 DNA reads TGTGCCAGCAGCTTGGGGACAGGGTTTTGGGAAAAACTGTTTTTT. This codes for CASSLGTGFWEKLFF.

There are many counts of this clonotype. V usage is TRBV7-8 and J usage is TRBJ2-6, with D unresolved. CDR3 length equals 14 residues. In germline, CDR1 is SGHVS, CDR2 FQNEAQ. The V and J ends lost 6 bases and 0 bases respectively, with 6 bases between them. CDR3 loop: CASRSNSGANVLTF. DNA for the CDR3: TGTGCCAGCAGGTCGAACTCTGGGGCCAACGTCCTGACTTTC.

This clonotype was seen many times. The gene calls are TRBV5-5 and TRBJ1-2; D is uncertain. V was trimmed by 0 bases and J by 4 bases, leaving 7 bases between them. Germline CDR1 reads SGHKS; CDR2 reads YYEKEE (reference sequence). The CDR3 consists of 13 residues. CDR3 sequence (DNA): TGTGCCAGCAGCTTGGAGATCGGCTATGGCTACACCTTC. Translating it yields CASSLEIGYGYTF.

Regarding this clonotype: With a much larger clone just one base away, this may be a read error. It is likely a read error, because the conserved phenylalanine at the end of the CDR3 is missing. CDR3: CASSLEAGYGYTS. CDR3 in DNA: TGTGCCAGCAGCTTAGAGGCGGGCTATGGCTACACCTCC. The chain has TRBV7-2 and TRBJ1-2; D is unresolved. This CDR3 has 13 amino acids. The germline V gene has CDR1 SGHTA and CDR2 FQGNSA. With 1 base removed from V and 4 bases from J, the gap between germline ends came to 7 bases.

This clonotype showed up just a few times. V usage is TRBV7-2 and J usage is TRBJ2-5; no definite D call. From germline, CDR1 is SGHTA and CDR2 FQGNSA. V lost 1 base to trimming and J lost 5 bases, with 14 bases between them. This CDR3 region has 15 residues. CDR3 loop: CASSLESTEYETQYF. The CDR3, as DNA: TGTGCCAGCAGCTTAGAGTCCACGGAGTATGAGACCCAGTACTTC. Full variable domain (missing parts from reference TRBV7-2 and TRBJ2-5): GAGVSQSPSNKVTEKGKDVELRCDPISGHTALYWYRQSLGQGLEFLIYFQGNSAPDKSGLPSDRFSAERTGGSVSTLTIQRTQQEDSAVYLCASSLESTEYETQYFGPGTRLLVL.

Many counts were recorded for this clonotype. The chain recombines TRBV5-4 with TRBJ2-7; D may be TRBD1 or TRBD2 (6 bases each). The CDR3 is made up of 14 amino acids. Trimming cost V 5 bases and J 2 bases, with 14 bases left between them. The germline gives CDR1 SGHNT, CDR2 YYREEE (reference sequence). As DNA, the CDR3 is TGTGCCAGCAGAGGGGGGCAGGGGCCCTACGAGCAGTACTTC. Protein: CASRGGQGPYEQYF.

As regards this clonotype: A read error may account for a junction end that differs from germline. V and J are TRBV12-3 or TRBV12-4 and TRBJ1-5; no clear D. This CDR3 is 13 amino acids long. The CDR3 is CASSLGSNQPQHF. DNA of the CDR3: TGTGCCAGCAGCTTAGGAAGCAATCAGCCCCAGCATTTT.

This clonotype was picked up many times. The gene calls are TRBV12-5 and TRBJ2-2; 7 nucleotides match TRBD2. This CDR3 is 15 amino acids long. The V and J ends lost 4 bases and 6 bases, in that order; junction bases with no gene match: 8. Germline assignment: CDR1 LGHNT and CDR2 FRNRAP. CDR3 DNA: TGTGCTAGTGGTTCTCTCGTTGGACTAGCCGGGGAGCTGTTTTTT. Translated: CASGSLVGLAGELFF.

In this sample, this clonotype turned up many times. The chain recombines TRBV6-5 with TRBJ1-1; possibly TRBD1 for D (6 bases). Germline loops: CDR1 MNHEY, CDR2 SVGAGI. This CDR3 has 16 amino acids. V lost 5 bases and J lost 4, with 20 bases in between. CDR3 in DNA: TGTGCCAGCAGTCCCGGGACACTTCTAGGTTTCACTGAAGCTTTCTTT. Translated: CASSPGTLLGFTEAFF.